The 15 T cell receptor beta chains given below trace back to one sample, sequenced in a study of CD8 T cells in Susac syndrome. Random hexamers were used to reverse transcribe the RNA input (roughly 0.5 to 1 ug). TCRdb redid the calling of the immunoSEQ multiplex PCR reads with MiXCR, one entry per CDR3 protein. This sample has some 170,000 distinct CDR3 sequences; roughly 94% occur once, and the top ten carry 0.09% to 0.1%. Material for sequencing was CD4+ T cells from PBMCs. The receptors were sampled from a human donor with multiple sclerosis.

A remark on this clonotype: The germline gene is not matched at one end of the junction; a read error may be the cause. The chain has TRBV20-1 and TRBJ2-6; D ambiguous. Germline V gene lookup returns CDR1 DFQATT and CDR2 SNEGSKA (reference sequence). The CDR3 length is 13 residues. In DNA, the CDR3 is TGCAGTGCTGGAGAAACTGGGGCCAACGTCCTGACTTTC. Translation gives CSAGETGANVLTF.

V and J are TRBV27 and TRBJ1-2, with 7 bases fitting TRBD1. CDR3 length equals 12 residues. The germline V gene encodes CDR1 MNHEY and CDR2 SMNVEV (reference sequence). After removal of 4 bases from V and 8 bases from J, the junction contained 4 bases not matched to a gene. The CDR3 spells CASSYTGEGYTF. The CDR3 DNA sequence: TGTGCCAGCAGTTACACAGGGGAGGGCTACACCTTC.

V and J are TRBV6-2 or TRBV6-3 and TRBJ1-1; 8 bases align to TRBD1. Germline V gives CDR1 MNHEY, CDR2 SVGEGT. The J segment lost 8 bases and the V segment lost 9 bases, leaving 8 bases of the junction unmatched. The CDR3 runs to 12 residues. The CDR3 region has the DNA TGTGCCAGTTTCGCCTGGACAGGGGAAGCTTTCTTT. This codes for CASFAWTGEAFF.

A few counts support this clonotype. The junction departs from germline at one end; a sequencing error may be responsible. V and J are TRBV5-1 and TRBJ1-2, with 8 bases lining up with TRBD1. Germline-derived CDR1 and CDR2 are SGHRS and YFSETQ. CDR3 length: 13 residues. For the CDR3, the DNA is TGTGCCAGCAGTCCTGGACAGGGCGGCGGCTACACCTTC. It is translated as CASSPGQGGGYTF.

The CDR3: CASSQDRQGTQPQHF. The CDR3 DNA reads TGTGCCAGCAGCCAAGACAGACAGGGAACACAGCCCCAGCATTTT. The chain has TRBV3-1 and TRBJ1-5, with TRBD1 matching 7 bases. CDR3 length equals 15 residues. The V gene end was trimmed by 0 bases and the J gene end by 7 bases; junction bases not matched to a gene: 6. Per the germline V gene, CDR1 is LGHDT and CDR2 is YNNKEL (reference sequence).

J is TRBJ2-5 and V is TRBV6-5, with a weak D call TRBD1 (5 bases). The CDR3 contains 15 residues. V lost 0 bases and J 0 bases, leaving 8 bases between the germline ends. Germline assignment: CDR1 MNHEY and CDR2 SVGAGI. For the CDR3, the DNA is TGTGCCAGCAGTTACTCGGGGCACCACCAAGAGACCCAGTACTTC. This translates into CASSYSGHHQETQYF.

The chain has TRBV19 and TRBJ2-3; 8 positions agree with TRBD2. The J segment lost 6 bases and the V segment lost 3 bases, leaving 14 bases of the junction unmatched. The CDR3 contains 17 residues. Germline V gene lookup returns CDR1 LNHDA and CDR2 SQIVND (reference sequence). Here the CDR3 reads CASSMDVAAGGSDTQYF. CDR3 in DNA: TGTGCCAGTAGTATGGATGTTGCGGCGGGAGGTTCTGATACGCAGTATTTT.

The chain joins TRBV7-8 to TRBJ2-7; TRBD1 matches 7 bases. CDR1 and CDR2 (germline): SGHVS, FQNEAQ. The V segment lost 6 bases and the J segment 0 bases; nucleotides outside the gene matches: 11. The CDR3 covers 16 residues. The CDR3, as DNA: TGTGCCAGCAGTCCTCCTGGGGACAGAAGCTCCTACGAGCAGTACTTC. Encoded protein: CASSPPGDRSSYEQYF. The full variable domain, completed using reference TRBV7-8 and TRBJ2-7, is GAGVSQSPRYKVAKRGQDVALRCDPISGHVSLFWYQQALGQGPEFLTYFQNEAQLDKSGLPSDRFFAERPEGSVSTLKIQRTQQEDSAVYLCASSPPGDRSSYEQYFGPGTRLTVT.

This sequence joins TRBV12-3 or TRBV12-4 and TRBJ2-5; D gene uncertain. V lost 5 bases, J lost 4 bases, and 11 bases lay in between. This CDR3 is 13 amino acids long. CDR3 bases: TGTGCCAGCAGTCCCTCCTTAGCAGAGACCCAGTACTTC. Its protein product is CASSPSLAETQYF.

The chain carries TRBV6-6 and TRBJ2-2; D may be TRBD1 (6 bases). The V end was cut by 6 bases, the J end by 0 bases, with 14 bases between. This CDR3 is 16 amino acids long. In germline, CDR1 is MNHNY, CDR2 SVGAGI (reference sequence). This CDR3 is CASRPVQGANTGELFF. The CDR3 DNA reads TGTGCCAGCAGGCCTGTACAGGGCGCGAACACCGGGGAGCTGTTTTTT.

The rearrangement joins TRBV10-3 to TRBJ2-3; TRBD2 is a possible D gene (5 bases). With 3 bases removed from V and 5 bases from J, the gap between germline ends came to 12 bases. The CDR3 loop spans 14 amino acids. The V gene's germline CDR1 is ENHRY and CDR2 SYGVKD. The CDR3 region has the DNA TGTGCCATCAGTGACGTGAGGGTTGGAGATACGCAGTATTTT. Protein sequence: CAISDVRVGDTQYF.

This chain links TRBV28 with TRBJ1-2; D gene unclear. Trimming stripped 0 bases from V and 7 bases from J, with 6 bases between. The CDR3 totals 12 residues. Germline V gene lookup returns CDR1 MDHEN and CDR2 SYDVKM. The CDR3 sequence: CASSLWDRGYTF. The CDR3 coding sequence is TGTGCCAGCAGTTTATGGGACCGTGGCTACACCTTC.

This clonotype appeared a single time. The chain carries TRBV30 and TRBJ1-5; no definite D call. Germline V gene sequence: CDR1 GTSNPN, CDR2 SVGIG (reference sequence). V lost 1 base and J lost 6, with 10 bases in between. CDR3 length: 13 residues. The CDR3 spells CAWSATLGQPQHF. The CDR3 DNA reads as TGTGCCTGGAGTGCGACCTTGGGTCAGCCCCAGCATTTT.

J is TRBJ1-5 and V is TRBV12-3 or TRBV12-4; D is unresolved. The CDR3 sequence is 12 residues long. The V end was cut by 3 bases, the J end by 6 bases, with 6 bases between. CDR3 nucleotides: TGTGCCAGCAGTTTGTTGCGTCAGCCCCAGCATTTT. It encodes CASSLLRQPQHF.

The rearrangement links TRBV5-1 to TRBJ2-7; 10 nucleotides match TRBD2. CDR1 is SGHRS, CDR2 YFSETQ, per germline. The length of the CDR3 is 15 residues. After removal of 2 bases from V and 5 bases from J, the junction contained 7 bases not matched to a gene. CDR3 loop: CASSLDVAGGNEQYF. For the CDR3, the DNA is TGCGCCAGCAGCTTAGACGTAGCGGGAGGAAACGAGCAGTACTTC.